What follows describes a single T cell receptor (beta chain). This sample is part of a study of T cell responses to AZD1222 COVID-19 vaccine. The method was immunoSEQ multiplex PCR; TCRdb's version includes in-frame clones alone and lacks a portion of them. The sample holds about 120,000 clones, around 92% seen once. Deletions cut 2 bases from V and 0 bases from J, with 14 bases between. This CDR3 comprises 18 residues. Germline V CDR1 and CDR2: MRHNA, SNTAGT. The sequencing used peripheral blood, collected 28 days after the second AZD1222 dose. The receptor's source is an adult who received the AZD1222 COVID-19 vaccine. V gene TRBV6-4 combines with J gene TRBJ1-6; D remains unclear. The CDR3 DNA follows: TGTGCCAGCAGTGACCCCCCTGTGGCGAGCTCCTATAATTCACCCCTCCACTTT. Translation gives CASSDPPVASSYNSPLHF.